The 9 T cell receptor beta chains listed next were all sequenced from one sample in a study of T cell responses to AZD1222 COVID-19 vaccine. Profiling relied on immunoSEQ multiplex PCR, and the TCRdb table lists in-frame clones only, not all of them. The sample holds approximately 84,000 clones, 85% to 90% seen once. The sequenced sample was peripheral blood, obtained on day 0 of AZD1222 vaccination. The source is an adult in good health.

CDR3 protein: CASSPSGASGNTIYF. The CDR3 DNA reads TGTGCCAGCAGCCCAAGCGGGGCATCTGGAAACACCATATATTTT. The chain combines TRBV7-9 with TRBJ1-3; D perhaps matches TRBD1 (5 bases). Trimming took off 5 bases at V and 1 base at J, with 12 bases between the two ends. CDR3 length equals 15 residues. Germline CDR1 reads SEHNR; CDR2 reads FQNEAQ (reference sequence).

V and J are TRBV6-2 or TRBV6-3 and TRBJ2-1; a possible D gene is TRBD1 (5 bases). The CDR3 runs 14 residues. Between the trimmed V and J ends, which lost 6 bases and 0 bases, there was a span of 9 bases. Germline V gene data show CDR1 as MNHEY and CDR2 as SVGEGT. The CDR3 loop reads CASSRQSSYNEQFF. CDR3 DNA: TGTGCCAGCAGCAGACAGAGCTCCTACAATGAGCAGTTCTTC.

The J gene is TRBJ1-5, the V gene TRBV6-5; the match to TRBD1 covers 10 bases. CDR1 is MNHEY and CDR2 is SVGAGI in the germline V gene. V lost 4 bases and J lost 5; bases outside the gene matches: 5. This CDR3 has 15 amino acids. The CDR3 nucleotides are TGTGCCAGCAGTTCGACAGGGGGCAACGATCAGCCCCAGCATTTT. It codes for CASSSTGGNDQPQHF.

J is TRBJ2-2 and V is TRBV5-1, with 11 bases that match TRBD2. This CDR3 contains 15 residues. Germline values: CDR1 SGHRS, CDR2 YFSETQ. The V gene end was trimmed by 2 bases and the J gene end by 5 bases; junction bases not matched to a gene: 2. CDR3 region: CASSFIAGGTGELFF. Here the CDR3 DNA reads TGCGCCAGCAGCTTCATAGCGGGAGGGACCGGGGAGCTGTTTTTT.

The gene calls are TRBV28 and TRBJ1-1, with D possibly being TRBD1 (5 bases). This CDR3 comprises 11 residues. V was pared by 7 bases and J by 11 bases, with 14 bases between. CDR1 and CDR2 from the germline V gene are MDHEN and SYDVKM. The CDR3 coding sequence is TGTGCCAGCACCTCTCGGACACGGGCTTTCTTT. Translating it yields CASTSRTRAFF.

This clone was observed a single time. V and J are TRBV7-9 and TRBJ1-2; a possible D gene is TRBD1 (6 bases). The germline V and J ends were trimmed by 1 base and 2 bases, with 11 bases remaining between them. The CDR3 is 15 residues long. Germline assignment: CDR1 SEHNR and CDR2 FQNEAQ (reference sequence). CDR3 protein: CASSLGEGTNYGYTF. The CDR3 bases are TGTGCCAGCAGCTTAGGTGAGGGGACAAACTATGGCTACACCTTC.

The chain uses TRBV18 and TRBJ2-7; D perhaps matches TRBD2 (5 bases). Trimming took 2 bases from V and 6 from J, leaving 5 bases between them. Germline lookup yields CDR1 KGHSH and CDR2 LQKENI. This CDR3 is built from 11 residues. Here the CDR3 DNA reads TGTGCCAGCTCACCAGAGGGCGAGCAGTACTTC. This sequence encodes CASSPEGEQYF.

The rearrangement links TRBV28 to TRBJ1-5, with D possibly TRBD1 on 5 matching bases. CDR1 is MDHEN and CDR2 is SYDVKM in the germline V gene. The V end was cut by 3 bases, the J end by 6 bases, with 6 bases between. This CDR3 contains 12 residues. For the CDR3, the DNA is TGTGCCAGCAGTTTGGGGGGTCAGCCCCAGCATTTT. It codes for CASSLGGQPQHF.

J is TRBJ1-1 and V is TRBV6-4, with D uncertain. Germline lookup yields CDR1 MRHNA and CDR2 SNTAGT. CDR3 length equals 16 residues. V was cut by 2 bases and J by 3 bases, with 16 bases left in between. Here the CDR3 reads CASSDPPYHQDTEAFF. CDR3 coding DNA: TGTGCCAGCAGTGACCCCCCCTATCATCAGGACACTGAAGCTTTCTTT.